Each of the 4 T cell receptor beta chains below was sequenced from the same sample in a study of blood T cell repertoires in COVID-19. Libraries were prepared by immunoSEQ multiplex PCR; TCRdb keeps only in-frame clonotypes and omits some of them. This sample carries around 59,000 clones, more than 75% of them seen once, and the ten largest clones take around an eighth. Sequenced input: peripheral blood. The receptor set was obtained from a man older than 75 with acute or convalescent COVID-19.

The chain combines TRBV11-3 with TRBJ2-5; 8 bases line up with TRBD2. Germline CDR1 SGHNT, CDR2 YENEEA. After removal of 2 bases from V and 5 bases from J, the junction contained 4 bases not matched to a gene. The CDR3 covers 14 residues. This CDR3 is CASSLFGGRETQYF. The CDR3, as DNA: TGTGCCAGCAGCTTATTCGGCGGGAGGGAGACCCAGTACTTC. The full variable domain, in which reference TRBV11-3 and TRBJ2-5 provide the parts outside the CDR3, is EAGVVQSPRYKIIEKKQPVAFWCNPISGHNTLYWYLQNLGQGPELLIRYENEEAVDDSQLPKDRFSAERLKGVDSTLKIQPAELGDSAVYLCASSLFGGRETQYFGPGTRLLVL.

CDR3 sequence (DNA): TGTGCCAGCAGCCCCTCGTGGCGGGAAGGTGAGCAGTTCTTC. It encodes CASSPSWREGEQFF. V and J are TRBV9 and TRBJ2-1, with a tentative D call TRBD2 (6 bases). Trimming removed 4 bases from V and 9 bases from J, with 17 bases in between. The germline CDR1 and CDR2 sequences are SGDLS and YYNGEE. This CDR3 spans 14 amino acids.

The rearrangement uses TRBV28 and TRBJ2-6, with TRBD1 as a possible D gene (6 bases). V dropped 3 bases and J dropped 5 bases, with 8 bases sitting between them. CDR1 MDHEN and CDR2 SYDVKM come from the germline V gene. This CDR3 spans 14 amino acids. CDR3 coding DNA: TGTGCCAGCAGTTTTGGGGACAGGGCCAACGTCCTGACTTTC. This gives the protein CASSFGDRANVLTF. Full variable domain (remainder filled in from reference TRBV28 and TRBJ2-6): DVKVTQSSRYLVKRTGEKVFLECVQDMDHENMFWYRQDPGLGLRLIYFSYDVKMKEKGDIPEGYSVSREKKERFSLILESASTNQTSMYLCASSFGDRANVLTFGAGSRLTVL.

This clone was counted once. The chain recombines TRBV5-1 with TRBJ2-7; TRBD2 matches at 9 bases. The V segment lost 0 bases and the J segment 3 bases; nucleotides outside the gene matches: 4. CDR3 length equals 15 residues. The germline V gene has CDR1 SGHRS and CDR2 YFSETQ. CDR3: CASSLERLADYEQYF. DNA of the CDR3: TGCGCCAGCAGCTTGGAACGACTAGCGGACTACGAGCAGTACTTC.